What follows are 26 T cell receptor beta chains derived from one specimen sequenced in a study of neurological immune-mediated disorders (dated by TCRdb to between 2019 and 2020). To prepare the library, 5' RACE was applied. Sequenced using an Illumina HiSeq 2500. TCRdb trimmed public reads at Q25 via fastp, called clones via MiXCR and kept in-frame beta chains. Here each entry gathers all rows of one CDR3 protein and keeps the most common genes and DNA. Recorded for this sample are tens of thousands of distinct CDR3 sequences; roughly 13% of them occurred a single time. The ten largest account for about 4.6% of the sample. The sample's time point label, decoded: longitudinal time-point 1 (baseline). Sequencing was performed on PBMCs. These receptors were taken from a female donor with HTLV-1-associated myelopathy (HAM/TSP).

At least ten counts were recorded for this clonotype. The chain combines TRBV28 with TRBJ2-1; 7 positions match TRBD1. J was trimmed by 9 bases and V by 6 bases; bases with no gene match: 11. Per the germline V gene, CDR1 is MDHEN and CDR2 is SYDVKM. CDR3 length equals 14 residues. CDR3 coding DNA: TGTGCCAGCAGCCTTAACCACAGGGGAAGTGAGCAGTTCTTC. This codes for CASSLNHRGSEQFF. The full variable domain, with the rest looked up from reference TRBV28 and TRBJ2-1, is DVKVTQSSRYLVKRTGEKVFLECVQDMDHENMFWYRQDPGLGLRLIYFSYDVKMKEKGDIPEGYSVSREKKERFSLILESASTNQTSMYLCASSLNHRGSEQFFGPGTRLTVL.

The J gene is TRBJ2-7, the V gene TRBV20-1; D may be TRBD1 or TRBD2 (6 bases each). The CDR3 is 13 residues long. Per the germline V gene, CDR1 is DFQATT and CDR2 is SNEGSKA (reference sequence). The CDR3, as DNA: TGCAGCGCGCCAGGAGGGGGAGGAGGGGAGCAGTACTTC. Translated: CSAPGGGGGEQYF.

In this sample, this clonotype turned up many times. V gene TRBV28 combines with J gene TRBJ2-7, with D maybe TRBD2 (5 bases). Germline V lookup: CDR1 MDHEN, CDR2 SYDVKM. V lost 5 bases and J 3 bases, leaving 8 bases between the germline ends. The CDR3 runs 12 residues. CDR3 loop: CASSPGIYEQYF. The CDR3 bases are TGTGCCAGCAGTCCCGGGATCTACGAGCAGTACTTC.

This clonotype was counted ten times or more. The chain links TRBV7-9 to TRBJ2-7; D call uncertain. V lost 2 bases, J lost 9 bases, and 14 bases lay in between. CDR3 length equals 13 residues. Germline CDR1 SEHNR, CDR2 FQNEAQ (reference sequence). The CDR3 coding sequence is TGTGCCAGCAGCTTAACCGGGCCGCGCGTGCAGTACTTC. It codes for CASSLTGPRVQYF. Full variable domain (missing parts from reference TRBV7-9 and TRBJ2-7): DTGVSQNPRHKITKRGQNVTFRCDPISEHNRLYWYRQTLGQGPEFLTYFQNEAQLEKSRLLSDRFSAERPKGSFSTLEIQRTEQGDSAMYLCASSLTGPRVQYFGPGTRLTVT.

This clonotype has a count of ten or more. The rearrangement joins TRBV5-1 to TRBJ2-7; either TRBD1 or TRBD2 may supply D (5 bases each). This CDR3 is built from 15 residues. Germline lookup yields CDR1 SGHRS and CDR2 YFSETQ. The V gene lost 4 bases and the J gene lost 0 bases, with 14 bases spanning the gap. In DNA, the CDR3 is TGCGCCAGCAGCACGGGACCGATGAGCTCCTACGAGCAGTACTTC. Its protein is CASSTGPMSSYEQYF.

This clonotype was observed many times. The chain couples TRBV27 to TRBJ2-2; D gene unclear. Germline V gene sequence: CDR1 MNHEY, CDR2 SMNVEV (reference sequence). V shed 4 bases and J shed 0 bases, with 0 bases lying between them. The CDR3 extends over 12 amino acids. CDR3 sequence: CASSSNTGELFF. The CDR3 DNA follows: TGTGCCAGCAGTTCGAACACCGGGGAGCTGTTTTTT.

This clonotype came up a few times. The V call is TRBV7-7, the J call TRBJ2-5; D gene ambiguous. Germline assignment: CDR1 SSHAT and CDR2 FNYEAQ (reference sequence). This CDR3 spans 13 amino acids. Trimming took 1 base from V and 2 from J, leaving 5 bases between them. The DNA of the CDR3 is TGTGCCAGCAGCTTAGACAGACAAGAGACCCAGTACTTC. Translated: CASSLDRQETQYF.

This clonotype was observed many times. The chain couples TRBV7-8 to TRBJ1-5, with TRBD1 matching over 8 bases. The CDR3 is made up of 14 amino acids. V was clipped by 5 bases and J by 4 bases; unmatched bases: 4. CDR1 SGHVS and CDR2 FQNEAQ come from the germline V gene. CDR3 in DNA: TGTGCCAGCAGCATCGGACAGGGAAATCAGCCCCAGCATTTT. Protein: CASSIGQGNQPQHF. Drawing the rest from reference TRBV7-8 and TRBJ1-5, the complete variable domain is GAGVSQSPRYKVAKRGQDVALRCDPISGHVSLFWYQQALGQGPEFLTYFQNEAQLDKSGLPSDRFFAERPEGSVSTLKIQRTQQEDSAVYLCASSIGQGNQPQHFGDGTRLSIL.

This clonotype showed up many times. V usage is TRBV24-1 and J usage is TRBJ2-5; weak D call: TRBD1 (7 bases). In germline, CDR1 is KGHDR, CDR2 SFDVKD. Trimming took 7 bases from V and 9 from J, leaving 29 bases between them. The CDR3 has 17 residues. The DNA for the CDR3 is TGTGCCACCAGGGGCCCTCGAACAGGGGACTCAATAAGGGCCCAGTACTTC. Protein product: CATRGPRTGDSIRAQYF.

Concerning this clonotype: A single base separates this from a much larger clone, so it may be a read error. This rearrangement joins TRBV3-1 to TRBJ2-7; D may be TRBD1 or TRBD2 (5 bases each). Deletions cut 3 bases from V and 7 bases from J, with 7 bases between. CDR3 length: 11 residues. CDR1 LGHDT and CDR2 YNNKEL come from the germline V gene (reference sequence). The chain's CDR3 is CASSHGGEQYF. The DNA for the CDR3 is TGTGCCAGCAGCCATGGGGGAGAGCAGTACTTC.

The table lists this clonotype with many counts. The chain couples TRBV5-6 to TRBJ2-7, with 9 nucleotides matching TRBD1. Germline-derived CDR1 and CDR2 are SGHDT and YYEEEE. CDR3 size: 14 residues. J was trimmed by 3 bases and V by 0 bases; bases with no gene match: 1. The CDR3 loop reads CASSLGTGVYEQYF. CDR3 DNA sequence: TGTGCCAGCAGCTTGGGGACAGGGGTCTACGAGCAGTACTTC. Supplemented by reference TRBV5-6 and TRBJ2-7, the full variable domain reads DAGVTQSPTHLIKTRGQQVTLRCSPKSGHDTVSWYQQALGQGPQFIFQYYEEEERQRGNFPDRFSGHQFPNYSSELNVNALLLGDSALYLCASSLGTGVYEQYFGPGTRLTVT.

Written as DNA, the CDR3 is TGTGCCAGCAGTCCCGGCTATAGGCGGGGGGCCGGCACAGATACGCAGTATTTT. Its translation is CASSPGYRRGAGTDTQYF. The V and J genes are TRBV12-3 or TRBV12-4 and TRBJ2-3; TRBD2 agrees at 8 bases. This CDR3 has 18 amino acids. V lost 5 bases to trimming and J lost 1 base; unmatched junction nucleotides: 14.

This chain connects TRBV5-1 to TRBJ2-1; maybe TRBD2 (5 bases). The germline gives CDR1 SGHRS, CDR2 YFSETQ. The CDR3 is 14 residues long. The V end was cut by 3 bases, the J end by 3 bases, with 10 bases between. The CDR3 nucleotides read TGCGCCAGCAGCTCCAGTGGGAGCTACAATGAGCAGTTCTTC. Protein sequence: CASSSSGSYNEQFF.

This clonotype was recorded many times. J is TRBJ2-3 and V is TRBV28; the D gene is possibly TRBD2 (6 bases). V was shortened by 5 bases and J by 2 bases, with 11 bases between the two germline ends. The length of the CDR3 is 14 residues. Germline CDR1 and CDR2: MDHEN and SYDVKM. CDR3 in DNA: TGTGCCAGCAGTCCCGCGGGGTTCACAGATACGCAGTATTTT. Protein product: CASSPAGFTDTQYF.

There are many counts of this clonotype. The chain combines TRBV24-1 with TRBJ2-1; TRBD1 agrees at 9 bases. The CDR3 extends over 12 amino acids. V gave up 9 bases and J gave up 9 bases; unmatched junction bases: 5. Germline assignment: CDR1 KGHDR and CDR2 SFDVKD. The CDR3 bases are TGTGCCACCGGGACAGGGTCTGCTGAGCAGTTCTTC. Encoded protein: CATGTGSAEQFF.

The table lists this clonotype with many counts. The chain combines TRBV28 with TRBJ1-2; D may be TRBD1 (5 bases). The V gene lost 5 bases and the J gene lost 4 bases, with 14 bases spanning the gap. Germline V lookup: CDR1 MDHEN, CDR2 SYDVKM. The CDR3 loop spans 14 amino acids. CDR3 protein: CASSPADRFYGYTF. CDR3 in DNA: TGTGCCAGCAGTCCGGCCGACAGATTCTATGGCTACACCTTC.

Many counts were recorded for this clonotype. CDR3 region: CASSTKDKKPSSSYNSPLHF. The CDR3 nucleotides read TGCGCCAGCAGCACCAAGGACAAGAAGCCCAGTAGCTCCTATAATTCACCCCTCCACTTT. The chain couples TRBV5-1 to TRBJ1-6, with D possibly being TRBD1 (5 bases). Deletions cut 4 bases from V and 0 bases from J, with 23 bases between. This CDR3 spans 20 amino acids. Germline loops: CDR1 SGHRS, CDR2 YFSETQ.

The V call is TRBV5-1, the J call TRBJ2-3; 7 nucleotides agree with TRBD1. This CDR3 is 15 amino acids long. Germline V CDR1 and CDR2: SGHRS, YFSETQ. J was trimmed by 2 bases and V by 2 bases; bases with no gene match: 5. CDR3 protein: CASSLSDRYTDTQYF. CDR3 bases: TGCGCCAGCAGCTTATCGGACAGGTACACAGATACGCAGTATTTT.

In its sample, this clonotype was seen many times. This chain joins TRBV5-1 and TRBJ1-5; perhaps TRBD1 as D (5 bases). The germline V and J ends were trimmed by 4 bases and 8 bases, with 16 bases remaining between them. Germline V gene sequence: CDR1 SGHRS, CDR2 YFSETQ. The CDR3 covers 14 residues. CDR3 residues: CASSPRAGSKPQHF. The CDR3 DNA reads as TGCGCCAGCAGCCCACGAGCAGGGAGCAAGCCCCAGCATTTT.

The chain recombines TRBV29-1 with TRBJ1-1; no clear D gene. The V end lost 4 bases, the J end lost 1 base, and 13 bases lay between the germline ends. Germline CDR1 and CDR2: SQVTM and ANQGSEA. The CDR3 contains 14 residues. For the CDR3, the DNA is TGCAGCGTTGGAAAGGTGCAGGCGAACACTGAAGCTTTCTTT. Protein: CSVGKVQANTEAFF.

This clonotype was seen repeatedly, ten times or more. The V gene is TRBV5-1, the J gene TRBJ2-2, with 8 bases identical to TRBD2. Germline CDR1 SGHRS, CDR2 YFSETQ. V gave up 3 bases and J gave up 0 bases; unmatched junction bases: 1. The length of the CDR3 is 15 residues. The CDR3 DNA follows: TGCGCCAGCAGCTCGCGGGGGGCGAACACCGGGGAGCTGTTTTTT. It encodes CASSSRGANTGELFF. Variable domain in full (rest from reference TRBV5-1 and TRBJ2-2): KAGVTQTPRYLIKTRGQQVTLSCSPISGHRSVSWYQQTPGQGLQFLFEYFSETQRNKGNFPGRFSGRQFSNSRSEMNVSTLELGDSALYLCASSSRGANTGELFFGEGSRLTVL.

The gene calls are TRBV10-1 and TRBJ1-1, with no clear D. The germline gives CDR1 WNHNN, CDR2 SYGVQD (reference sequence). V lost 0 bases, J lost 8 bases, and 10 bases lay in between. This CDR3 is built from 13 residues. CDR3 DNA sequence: TGCGCCAGCAGTGAGTCGACTCCGGGGGAAGCTTTCTTT. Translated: CASSESTPGEAFF.

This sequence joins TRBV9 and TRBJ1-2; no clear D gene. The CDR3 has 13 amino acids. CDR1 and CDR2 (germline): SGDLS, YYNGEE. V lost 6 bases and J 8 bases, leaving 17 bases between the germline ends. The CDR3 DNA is TGTGCCAGCAAGCGCGACGGCTCGAGGGGCTACACCTTC. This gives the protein CASKRDGSRGYTF.

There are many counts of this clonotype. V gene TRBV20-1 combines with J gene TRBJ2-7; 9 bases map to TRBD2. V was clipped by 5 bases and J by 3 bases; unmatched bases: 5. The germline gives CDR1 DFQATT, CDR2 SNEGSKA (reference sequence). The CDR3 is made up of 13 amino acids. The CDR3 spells CSARASGVYEQYF. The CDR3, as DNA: TGCAGTGCTCGAGCTAGCGGGGTCTACGAGCAGTACTTC.

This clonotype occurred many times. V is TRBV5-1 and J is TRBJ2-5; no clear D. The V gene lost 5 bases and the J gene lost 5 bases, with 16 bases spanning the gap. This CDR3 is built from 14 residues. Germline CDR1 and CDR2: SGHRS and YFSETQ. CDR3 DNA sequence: TGCGCCAGCAGTCCGGACCCAAACGAGGAGACCCAGTACTTC. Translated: CASSPDPNEETQYF.

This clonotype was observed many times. The CDR3 nucleotides are TGTGCCAGCAGGCTCTCCTACGAGCAGTACTTC. Protein: CASRLSYEQYF. The chain carries TRBV7-2 and TRBJ2-7; D is unresolved. This CDR3 region has 11 residues. Germline V gene data show CDR1 as SGHTA and CDR2 as FQGNSA. Trimming left V 6 bases short and J 0 bases short, with 3 bases between.